These 22 T cell receptor beta chains originate from one sample sequenced in a study of tumor-infiltrating lymphocytes in oesophageal squamous cell carcinoma. TCRdb ran MiXCR on the PCR reads and lists one entry per CDR3 protein. This sample has more than 15,000 distinct CDR3 sequences, with around 50% found just once. What was sequenced was normal esophageal tissue next to the tumor. The receptors derive from a female donor with esophageal squamous cell carcinoma.

The rearrangement joins TRBV7-9 to TRBJ2-1; D ambiguous. This CDR3 has 15 amino acids. Germline CDR1 reads SEHNR; CDR2 reads FQNEAQ (reference sequence). V gave up 2 bases and J gave up 2 bases, with 10 bases separating them. CDR3 region: CASSLMDRTYNEQFF. The CDR3, as DNA: TGTGCCAGCAGCTTAATGGACCGCACCTACAATGAGCAGTTCTTC.

The chain recombines TRBV28 with TRBJ1-1; maybe TRBD1 (5 bases). The CDR3 contains 15 residues. With 0 bases removed from V and 7 bases from J, the gap between germline ends came to 15 bases. Looked up from germline, CDR1 is MDHEN and CDR2 is SYDVKM. The CDR3 region is CASSLWGTGRREAFF. The CDR3 DNA reads TGTGCCAGCAGTTTATGGGGGACTGGGAGGCGTGAAGCTTTCTTT.

This clonotype has only one observation. Just one base apart from a much larger clone, this may be a read error. This chain uses TRBV27 with TRBJ1-5, with D unresolved. V was trimmed by 8 bases and J by 8 bases, leaving 13 bases between them. The germline V gene encodes CDR1 MNHEY and CDR2 SMNVEV (reference sequence). This CDR3 comprises 12 residues. CDR3 in DNA: TGTGCCAGCGTGGAGGGAGGAAAGCCCCAGCATTTT. Residues: CASVEGGKPQHF.

V and J are TRBV6-6 and TRBJ2-1; D tentatively reads TRBD1 or TRBD2 (5 bases each). The V end lost 2 bases, the J end lost 0 bases, and 8 bases lay between the germline ends. The CDR3 extends over 15 amino acids. The V gene's germline CDR1 is MNHNY and CDR2 SVGAGI (reference sequence). The chain's CDR3 is CASSYPGRSYNEQFF. Here the CDR3 DNA reads TGTGCCAGCAGTTACCCGGGACGCTCCTACAATGAGCAGTTCTTC.

V usage is TRBV7-2 and J usage is TRBJ2-3, with D perhaps TRBD1 (5 bases). The better agreement between TRBJ1-2 and the DNA end casts doubt on the J call. This CDR3 comprises 16 residues. Germline V lookup: CDR1 SGHTA, CDR2 FQGNSA. CDR3 in amino acids: CASSLEGRAGGYGYTF. CDR3 sequence (DNA): TGTGCCAGCAGCTTAGAGGGCAGGGCGGGTGGCTATGGCTACACCTTC.

The chain couples TRBV6-1 to TRBJ2-4; 9 positions match TRBD1. The J call is uncertain, as TRBJ2-1 better fits the DNA end. Germline assignment: CDR1 MNHNS and CDR2 SASEGT. There are 13 residues in the CDR3. The CDR3 is CAATGGAGVEQFF. The DNA for the CDR3 is TGTGCCGCGACAGGGGGGGCGGGAGTTGAGCAGTTCTTC.

In its sample, this clonotype was seen many times. This chain joins TRBV27 and TRBJ2-7, with a tentative D call TRBD2 (5 bases). The germline V gene has CDR1 MNHEY and CDR2 SMNVEV (reference sequence). The germline V and J ends were trimmed by 6 bases and 2 bases, with 17 bases remaining between them. This CDR3 comprises 15 residues. The CDR3 DNA is TGTGCCAGCAGGAGAGCAGGAGGTGTCCCCTACGAGCAGTACTTC. This encodes CASRRAGGVPYEQYF.

The chain recombines TRBV5-1 with TRBJ2-7; TRBD2 matches 14 bases. Judging by the DNA end, TRBJ2-1 fits better; the J call may be wrong. Germline lookup yields CDR1 SGHRS and CDR2 YFSETQ. There are 16 residues in the CDR3. The CDR3 coding sequence is TGCGCCAGCAGCCGAGGACTAGCGGGGGGCATCTATGAGCAGTTCTTC. The encoded protein is CASSRGLAGGIYEQFF.

Turning to this clonotype: The junction differs from germline at one of its ends, possibly a read error. The rearrangement links TRBV20-1 to TRBJ2-1; tentatively, D is TRBD1 or TRBD2 (5 bases each). CDR3 length equals 15 residues. Germline V gene sequence: CDR1 DFQATT, CDR2 SNEGSKA (reference sequence). CDR3 DNA sequence: TGCAGTGCTAGAGCAGGGAGCTCCTATAATTCACCCCTCCACTTC. Translated, it gives CSARAGSSYNSPLHF.

The chain recombines TRBV7-2 with TRBJ2-7; 7 bases are a match to TRBD2. Matching the DNA end better, TRBJ2-1 makes the J call doubtful. The V gene's germline CDR1 is SGHTA and CDR2 FQGNSA. The CDR3 covers 13 residues. CDR3 sequence (DNA): TGTGCCAGCAGCCTAGGACTAGTCGGTGAGCAGTTCTTC. Its protein is CASSLGLVGEQFF.

This clonotype appeared a few times. V gene TRBV7-3 combines with J gene TRBJ2-3; D unresolved. Trimming shortened V by 5 bases and J by 6 bases, and 15 bases separated the two germline ends. Germline V lookup: CDR1 SGHTA, CDR2 FQGTGA. This CDR3 spans 14 amino acids. The DNA for the CDR3 is TGTGCCAGCAGCGCGACACTAAACGCGGATACGCAGTATTTT. The encoded protein is CASSATLNADTQYF.

Remarks on this clonotype: A read error may produce the germline difference seen at one junction end. V is TRBV6-6 and J is TRBJ2-7, with 10 bases fitting TRBD1. Germline lookup yields CDR1 MNHNY and CDR2 SVGAGI (reference sequence). The CDR3 is 13 amino acids. The CDR3 nucleotides read TGTGCCACGCGGGACAGGGGAACTTCACCCCTCCACTTC. This codes for CATRDRGTSPLHF.

Many counts were recorded for this clonotype. The DNA of the CDR3 is TGTGCCATCAAGGGACAGGGACCGAACACTGAAGCTTTCTTT. As protein: CAIKGQGPNTEAFF. The chain combines TRBV10-3 with TRBJ1-1, with 9 bases matching TRBD1. Germline loops: CDR1 ENHRY, CDR2 SYGVKD. Trimming cost V 7 bases and J 1 base; bases outside gene matches: 4. The CDR3 is made up of 14 amino acids.

As to this clonotype: The junction does not match germline at one end; this may be a read error. The chain employs TRBV7-9 and TRBJ1-6; D perhaps matches TRBD1 (5 bases). The CDR3 runs 14 residues. Germline-derived CDR1 and CDR2 are SEHNR and FQNEAQ (reference sequence). The CDR3, as DNA: TGTGCCAGCAGCCGGGGGGGTCTTACCTACGAGCAGTTCTTT. Its translation is CASSRGGLTYEQFF.

The rearrangement links TRBV12-3 or TRBV12-4 to TRBJ2-1; D is ambiguous. The ends were cut back, 6 bases at V and 4 bases at J, with 13 bases in the middle. The CDR3 spans 14 residues. CDR3 sequence (DNA): TGTGCCAGCAGATCTCGCGACGGTTACAATGAGCAGTTCTTC. As protein: CASRSRDGYNEQFF.

This clonotype was recorded a few times. The CDR3 is CASSRGLNNYGYTF. CDR3 DNA sequence: TGTGCCAGCAGCCGAGGACTGAATAACTATGGCTACACCTTC. This chain joins TRBV3-1 and TRBJ1-2; D gene uncertain. CDR1 is LGHDT and CDR2 is YNNKEL in the germline V gene (reference sequence). The CDR3 has 14 residues. The V end was cut by 4 bases, the J end by 1 base, with 10 bases between.

This sequence joins TRBV7-2 and TRBJ1-3; 9 bases fit TRBD1. The CDR3 runs 15 residues. Per the germline V gene, CDR1 is SGHTA and CDR2 is FQGNSA. The J segment lost 2 bases and the V segment lost 5 bases, leaving 4 bases of the junction unmatched. CDR3 nucleotides: TGTGCCAGCAGCCCTACAGGGGGCCCTGGAAACACCATATATTTT. Amino acid sequence: CASSPTGGPGNTIYF.

As to this clonotype: Without the conserved terminal phenylalanine or tryptophan, this CDR3 likely stems from a read error. No DNA is shown, since the ends of the CDR3 on it are uncertain; the CDR3 is the one TCRdb lists. The V call is TRBV10-3, the J call TRBJ2-7; TRBD1 is taken as the D call from the table, unchecked against the DNA. CDR1 is ENHRY, CDR2 SYGVKD, per germline. The CDR3 comprises 19 residues, both ends counted. This CDR3 is CAIRGRDRGREDYGYTFGS.

In this sample, this clonotype turned up a few times. The chain carries TRBV7-6 and TRBJ2-7, with a possible D match to TRBD2 (6 bases). CDR1 and CDR2 (germline): SGHVS, FNYEAQ. Trimming took off 1 base at V and 0 bases at J, with 7 bases between the two ends. The CDR3 is 14 amino acids. CDR3 region: CASSLEGLSYEQYF. CDR3 in DNA: TGTGCCAGCAGCTTAGAGGGACTCTCCTACGAGCAGTACTTC. Full variable domain (outside the CDR3, taken from reference TRBV7-6 and TRBJ2-7): GAGVSQSPRYKVTKRGQDVALRCDPISGHVSLYWYRQALGQGPEFLTYFNYEAQQDKSGLPNDRFSAERPEGSISTLTIQRTEQRDSAMYRCASSLEGLSYEQYFGPGTRLTVT.

For this clonotype: Germline is not matched at one junction end, which may reflect a read error. This chain connects TRBV7-4 to TRBJ1-6; D uncertain. This CDR3 spans 12 amino acids. Germline assignment: CDR1 SGHVT and CDR2 SQSDAQ. The CDR3 here is CASSTSNYEQYF. CDR3 sequence (DNA): TGTGCCAGCAGCACATCAAACTACGAGCAGTACTTT.

V gene TRBV7-8 combines with J gene TRBJ2-2; D may be TRBD1 (6 bases). Germline CDR1 SGHVS, CDR2 FQNEAQ. Trimming stripped 4 bases from V and 4 bases from J, with 13 bases between. The CDR3 has 15 amino acids. The CDR3 sequence: CASSSRGMGTGELFF. The CDR3 bases are TGTGCCAGCAGCTCCAGGGGTATGGGCACCGGGGAGCTGTTTTTT. Full variable domain (rest looked up from reference TRBV7-8 and TRBJ2-2): GAGVSQSPRYKVAKRGQDVALRCDPISGHVSLFWYQQALGQGPEFLTYFQNEAQLDKSGLPSDRFFAERPEGSVSTLKIQRTQQEDSAVYLCASSSRGMGTGELFFGEGSRLTVL.

This clonotype was found a few times. J is TRBJ2-1 and V is TRBV18, with TRBD2 matching 7 bases. The J call may be mistaken, given a closer DNA end match to TRBJ2-7. This CDR3 spans 15 amino acids. CDR1 KGHSH and CDR2 LQKENI come from the germline V gene. The CDR3 nucleotides read TGTGCCAGCTCACCAGCCGGGGGGAACTCCTACGAGCAGTACTTC. Translation gives CASSPAGGNSYEQYF.